The T cell receptor beta chain under discussion was sequenced for a study of T cells after yellow fever vaccination. Study results and caveats: It was a weaker secondary response, yet one that peaked faster, at day 5 versus 15. The presence of abundant clonotypes contaminating from the bulk population was possible in FACS-sorted repertoires.

Looked up from germline, CDR1 is SGHVS and CDR2 is FNYEAQ. The CDR3 contains 13 residues. With 5 bases removed from V and 8 bases from J, the gap between germline ends came to 15 bases. This clonotype was observed a few times. Its target is not known. Via MiXCR, TCRdb re-called the 5' RACE reads, giving one row per CDR3 protein. Seen here are 300,000 or so distinct CDR3 sequences, roughly 8.6% observed once, and the top ten hold about 16%. The TCR originated in a man aged 18 to 30 who received the YFV17D yellow fever vaccine. The rearrangement joins TRBV7-6 to TRBJ1-1; TRBD1 is a possible D gene (6 bases). The sample consisted of PBMCs, taken more than 40 days after the first yellow fever vaccination. The CDR3, as DNA: TGTGCCAGCAGCCCCATAGGACAGATAGAAGCTTTCTTT. Protein product: CASSPIGQIEAFF.